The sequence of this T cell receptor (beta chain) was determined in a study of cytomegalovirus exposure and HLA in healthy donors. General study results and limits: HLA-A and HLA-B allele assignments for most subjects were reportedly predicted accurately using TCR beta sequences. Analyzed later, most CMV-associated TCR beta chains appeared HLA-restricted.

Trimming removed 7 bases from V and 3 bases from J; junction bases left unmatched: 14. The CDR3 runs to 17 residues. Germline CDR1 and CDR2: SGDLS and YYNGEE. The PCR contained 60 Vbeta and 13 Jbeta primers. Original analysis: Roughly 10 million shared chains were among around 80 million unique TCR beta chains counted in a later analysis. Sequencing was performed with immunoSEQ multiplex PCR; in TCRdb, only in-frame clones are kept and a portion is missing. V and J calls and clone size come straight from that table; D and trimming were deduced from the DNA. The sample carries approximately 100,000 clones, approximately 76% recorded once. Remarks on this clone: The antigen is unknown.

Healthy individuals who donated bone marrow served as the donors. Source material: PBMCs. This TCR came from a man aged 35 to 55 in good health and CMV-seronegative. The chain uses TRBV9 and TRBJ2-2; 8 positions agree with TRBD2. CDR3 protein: CASGPTGGADYTGELFF. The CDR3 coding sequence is TGTGCCAGCGGACCTACCGGGGGGGCGGATTACACCGGGGAGCTGTTTTTT.